This TCR beta chain was identified during a study of blood T cell repertoires in COVID-19. At the level of the study: Samples of COVID-19 (acute and convalescent) were obtained from the United States, Italy and Spain. T cells, B-cell-depleted T cells, or PBMCs supplied cDNA or gDNA.

Seattle patients were enrolled during active infection and followed longitudinally. In its sample, this clone was seen many times. CDR3 length: 14 residues. Per the germline V gene, CDR1 is SGHVS and CDR2 is FNYEAQ. J was trimmed by 5 bases and V by 5 bases; bases with no gene match: 6. Authors' processing steps: By means of reference gene primer amplification, nucleated cell counts were estimated. Measured with immunoSEQ multiplex PCR; TCRdb has only the in-frame clones, and not every one. V and J calls and clone size are given by that table; D and trimming were obtained from the DNA. Of about 150,000 clones listed, 80% to 85% were seen once; the top ten hold 8.9%.

The V gene is TRBV7-6, the J gene TRBJ2-1, with TRBD1 identical over 7 bases. Sample: peripheral blood. This TCR was recovered from a man aged 25 to 40 with COVID-19, enrolled during active disease. The CDR3 reads CASSPRTGDNEQFF. Written as DNA, the CDR3 is TGTGCCAGCAGCCCCCGAACAGGGGACAATGAGCAGTTCTTC.